Each of the 17 T cell receptor beta chains below was sequenced from the same sample in a study of shared clonotypes between healthy human individuals. The method was immunoSEQ multiplex PCR; TCRdb's version includes in-frame clones alone and lacks a portion of them. The profile covers over 300,000 clones, with around 90% appearing a single time and roughly 17% taken by the ten largest. The specimen was memory CD8+ T cells sorted from blood. Subset of the sample: CD45RO+ cells pooled with CCR7-negative TemRA cells. Receptors originate from a man younger than 30 in good health.

In this sample, this clone turned up a few times. V gene TRBV28 combines with J gene TRBJ1-4, with D hard to call. The germline V gene encodes CDR1 MDHEN and CDR2 SYDVKM. Trimming removed 4 bases from V and 0 bases from J, with 6 bases in between. This CDR3 is built from 14 residues. The CDR3 DNA sequence: TGTGCCAGCAGTTCTTCTGCAACTAATGAAAAACTGTTTTTT. It is translated as CASSSSATNEKLFF.

The chain uses TRBV6-5 and TRBJ1-5; D is undetermined. Germline V gives CDR1 MNHEY, CDR2 SVGAGI. With 2 bases removed from V and 2 bases from J, the gap between germline ends came to 13 bases. This CDR3 has 16 amino acids. DNA of the CDR3: TGTGCCAGCAGTTACCCCGGGATTAGGGGCAATCAGCCCCAGCATTTT. Encoded protein: CASSYPGIRGNQPQHF.

The chain uses TRBV21-1 and TRBJ1-6; the table calls TRBD1, which could not be checked here. TRBV21-1 corresponds to a pseudogene. The CDR3 runs 18 residues. The CDR3 protein is CASSNLRDRGTYNSPLHF. The CDR3 DNA reads TGTGCCAGCAGCAATCTCCGGGACAGGGGGACTTATAATTCACCCCTCCACTTT.

The chain has TRBV6-4 and TRBJ1-5; 7 nucleotides agree with TRBD1. The CDR3 has 16 residues. Germline V lookup: CDR1 MRHNA, CDR2 SNTAGT. The V gene end was trimmed by 3 bases and the J gene end by 1 base; junction bases not matched to a gene: 6. CDR3 region: CASSEPGTVSNQPQHF. CDR3 coding DNA: TGTGCCAGCAGTGAACCCGGGACAGTCAGCAATCAGCCCCAGCATTTT.

The rearrangement links TRBV19 to TRBJ2-7; 9 nucleotides match TRBD2. The CDR3 spans 14 residues. Per germline, CDR1 LNHDA and CDR2 SQIVND (reference sequence). V lost 3 bases and J lost 4; bases outside the gene matches: 4. Here the CDR3 DNA reads TGTGCCAGTAGTATGACTAGCGGTACATACGAGCAGTACTTC. Translation: CASSMTSGTYEQYF.

This clone was counted between two and nine times. This chain uses TRBV13 with TRBJ2-7, with 14 bases identical to TRBD2. Germline V gives CDR1 PRHDT, CDR2 FYEKMQ (reference sequence). The V and J ends lost 4 bases and 6 bases, in that order; junction bases with no gene match: 8. The CDR3 runs 16 residues. CDR3 DNA sequence: TGTGCCAGCAGCTCTGGACTAGCGGGGGGTCGCGGCGAGCAGTACTTC. Amino acid sequence: CASSSGLAGGRGEQYF.

The chain couples TRBV5-1 to TRBJ1-1, with D unresolved. Per the germline V gene, CDR1 is SGHRS and CDR2 is YFSETQ. CDR3 size: 13 residues. The V end was cut by 1 base, the J end by 0 bases, with 4 bases between. The CDR3 here is CASSLLVNTEAFF. As DNA, the CDR3 is TGCGCCAGCAGCTTGTTAGTGAACACTGAAGCTTTCTTT.

The rearrangement uses TRBV27 and TRBJ2-7, with 12 bases aligning to TRBD2. J was trimmed by 3 bases and V by 5 bases; bases with no gene match: 8. The CDR3 extends over 16 amino acids. Per the germline V gene, CDR1 is MNHEY and CDR2 is SMNVEV (reference sequence). The CDR3 coding sequence is TGTGCCAGCAGTCCTAGCGGGGGGGTCTTAGACTACGAGCAGTACTTC. Translating gives CASSPSGGVLDYEQYF.

This chain joins TRBV9 and TRBJ1-1; D gene ambiguous. Trimming pared 4 bases from V and 4 bases from J, leaving 8 bases between. Per the germline V gene, CDR1 is SGDLS and CDR2 is YYNGEE. The CDR3 extends over 12 amino acids. CDR3 protein: CASSSRPTEAFF. The CDR3, as DNA: TGTGCCAGCAGCTCGCGCCCCACTGAAGCTTTCTTT.

The chain is built from TRBV9 and TRBJ1-2; unclear D gene. The ends were cut back, 0 bases at V and 4 bases at J, with 13 bases in the middle. The germline CDR1 and CDR2 sequences are SGDLS and YYNGEE. The CDR3 is 15 residues long. CDR3 sequence (DNA): TGTGCCAGCAGCGTAGCATCCGGCAGTAGCTATGGCTACACCTTC. It codes for CASSVASGSSYGYTF.

This rearrangement joins TRBV7-2 to TRBJ1-6, with 11 bases lining up with TRBD1. The length of the CDR3 is 17 residues. Germline V gives CDR1 SGHTA, CDR2 FQGNSA. J lost 8 bases, V lost 1 base, and 7 bases had no gene match. The CDR3 spells CASSLVGTGGNDSPLHF. The CDR3 region has the DNA TGTGCCAGCAGCTTAGTAGGGACAGGGGGAAATGATTCACCCCTCCACTTT.

The rearrangement links TRBV5-8 to TRBJ1-1; 7 nucleotides align to TRBD1. This CDR3 region has 16 residues. J lost 0 bases, V lost 2 bases, and 7 bases had no gene match. Germline V gene data show CDR1 as SGHTS and CDR2 as YDEGEE. CDR3 sequence reads: CASSFPGRGLNTEAFF. The CDR3 region has the DNA TGTGCCAGCAGCTTCCCCGGGAGGGGGCTGAACACTGAAGCTTTCTTT.

The genes are TRBV11-1 and TRBJ2-7; 7 nucleotides line up with TRBD1. The length of the CDR3 is 14 residues. J was trimmed by 3 bases and V by 4 bases; bases with no gene match: 6. Germline CDR1 and CDR2: SGHAT and FQDESV (reference sequence). The CDR3 coding sequence is TGTGCCAGCAGCTCCAGGGGGAACTACTACGAGCAGTACTTC. Its translation: CASSSRGNYYEQYF.

This clone came up once. In the same sample, other DNA sequences code for this CDR3. DNA for the CDR3: TGTGCCAGCAGTGAGGGGGGAACCTACGAGCAGTACTTC. Encoded protein: CASSEGGTYEQYF. This chain uses TRBV6-1 with TRBJ2-7, with a tentative D call TRBD2 (6 bases). The CDR3 extends over 13 amino acids. Trimming stripped 3 bases from V and 2 bases from J, with 8 bases between. Germline-derived CDR1 and CDR2 are MNHNS and SASEGT.

The chain joins TRBV6-1 to TRBJ1-5; D is uncertain. Between the trimmed V and J ends, which lost 2 bases and 0 bases, there was a span of 11 bases. Germline-derived CDR1 and CDR2 are MNHNS and SASEGT. This CDR3 has 16 amino acids. The CDR3 coding sequence is TGTGCCAGCAGTGAATCGTTACAGATTAGCAATCAGCCCCAGCATTTT. Translation: CASSESLQISNQPQHF.

This sequence joins TRBV11-2 and TRBJ2-2; D perhaps matches TRBD1 (6 bases). The V end was cut by 6 bases, the J end by 1 base, with 9 bases between. From germline, CDR1 is SGHAT and CDR2 FQNNGV. The CDR3 consists of 14 residues. The CDR3 region has the DNA TGTGCCAGCAGGATAGGGGGGAACACCGGGGAGCTGTTTTTT. Encoded protein: CASRIGGNTGELFF. Supplemented by reference TRBV11-2 and TRBJ2-2, the full variable domain reads EAGVAQSPRYKIIEKRQSVAFWCNPISGHATLYWYQQILGQGPKLLIQFQNNGVVDDSQLPKDRFSAERLKGVDSTLKIQPAKLEDSAVYLCASRIGGNTGELFFGEGSRLTVL.

The chain employs TRBV10-3 and TRBJ2-2; a weak D match, TRBD2 (8 bases). The CDR3 has 16 residues. V gave up 5 bases and J gave up 4 bases, with 17 bases separating them. Germline CDR1 ENHRY, CDR2 SYGVKD. Here the CDR3 reads CAISPGGTVVTGELFF. CDR3 in DNA: TGTGCCATCAGTCCGGGGGGGACAGTAGTCACCGGGGAGCTGTTTTTT.